This paragraph reports one T cell receptor beta chain. Its antigen is unknown. Produced via immunoSEQ multiplex PCR; TCRdb's table is partial and in-frame only. The data contain 13,000 or so clones, roughly 80% of them seen just once; the ten biggest clones take up approximately 17%. The V end lost 8 bases, the J end lost 0 bases, and 9 bases lay between the germline ends. The CDR3 has 14 residues. This record comes from a study of PD-1 blockade in classical Hodgkin lymphoma. Study results and caveats: CD4+ TCR diversity climbed significantly by C4D1, unlike CD8+ TCR diversity.

Described time point: cycle 4 day 1 (C4D1), after more than five weeks of nivolumab. Brentuximab vedotin exposure varied, and every patient relapsed after autologous stem cell transplantation. The clonotype originates from a human donor with classical Hodgkin lymphoma. The gene calls are TRBV5-3 and TRBJ2-6; D may be TRBD1 (5 bases). TRBV5-3 belongs to the ORF category, with a function that is uncertain. The material was peripheral blood mononuclear cells (PBMCs), obtained before the fourth cycle of nivolumab. The CDR3 loop is CASSQGSGANVLTF. CDR3 sequence (DNA): TGTGCCAGCAGCCAGGGCTCTGGGGCCAACGTCCTGACTTTC.